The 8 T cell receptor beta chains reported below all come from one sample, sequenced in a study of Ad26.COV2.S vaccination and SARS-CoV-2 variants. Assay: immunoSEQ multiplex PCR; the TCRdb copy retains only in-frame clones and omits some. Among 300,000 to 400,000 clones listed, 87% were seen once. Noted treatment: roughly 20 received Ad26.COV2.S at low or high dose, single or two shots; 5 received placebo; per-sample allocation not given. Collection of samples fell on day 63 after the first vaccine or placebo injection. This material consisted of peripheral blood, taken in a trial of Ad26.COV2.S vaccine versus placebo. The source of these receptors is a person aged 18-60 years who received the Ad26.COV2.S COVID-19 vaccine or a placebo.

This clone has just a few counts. CDR3 in DNA: TGTGCCAGCAGCCTGACAGGGATGGGTCAATCACCCCTCCACTTT. It specifies CASSLTGMGQSPLHF. The chain combines TRBV7-3 with TRBJ1-6; 7 bases map to TRBD1. This CDR3 spans 15 amino acids. The J segment lost 10 bases and the V segment lost 5 bases, leaving 11 bases of the junction unmatched. Germline V gene lookup returns CDR1 SGHTA and CDR2 FQGTGA.

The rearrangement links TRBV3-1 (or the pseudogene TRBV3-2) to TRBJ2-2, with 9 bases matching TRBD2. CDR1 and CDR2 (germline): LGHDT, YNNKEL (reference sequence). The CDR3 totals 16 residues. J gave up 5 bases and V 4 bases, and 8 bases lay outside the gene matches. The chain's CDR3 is CASSPGLAFVTGELFF. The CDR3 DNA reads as TGTGCCAGCAGCCCGGGACTAGCTTTTGTAACCGGGGAGCTGTTTTTT.

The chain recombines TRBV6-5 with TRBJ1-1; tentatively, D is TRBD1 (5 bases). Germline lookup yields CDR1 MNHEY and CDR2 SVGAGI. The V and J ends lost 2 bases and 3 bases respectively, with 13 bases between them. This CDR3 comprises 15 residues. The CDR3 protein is CASSYGALGDTEAFF. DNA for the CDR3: TGTGCCAGCAGTTACGGGGCCCTTGGGGACACTGAAGCTTTCTTT.

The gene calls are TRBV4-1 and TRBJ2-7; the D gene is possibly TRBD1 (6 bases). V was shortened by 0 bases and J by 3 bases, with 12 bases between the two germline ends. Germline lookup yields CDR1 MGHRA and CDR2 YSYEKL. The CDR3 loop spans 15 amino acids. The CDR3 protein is CASSQDQGSIYEQYF. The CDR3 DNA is TGCGCCAGCAGCCAAGATCAGGGGTCTATCTACGAGCAGTACTTC.

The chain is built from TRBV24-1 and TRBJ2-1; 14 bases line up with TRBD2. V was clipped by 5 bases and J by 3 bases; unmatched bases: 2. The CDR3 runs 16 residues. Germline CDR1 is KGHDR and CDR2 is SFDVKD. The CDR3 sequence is CATSAGTSGGYNEQFF. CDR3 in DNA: TGTGCCACCAGTGCCGGGACTAGCGGGGGCTACAATGAGCAGTTCTTC.

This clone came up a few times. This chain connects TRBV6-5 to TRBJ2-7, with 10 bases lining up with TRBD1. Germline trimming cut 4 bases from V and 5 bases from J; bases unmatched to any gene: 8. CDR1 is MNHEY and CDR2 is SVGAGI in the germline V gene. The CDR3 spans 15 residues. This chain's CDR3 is CASSFLGTGANEQYF. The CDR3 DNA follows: TGTGCCAGCAGTTTCCTCGGGACAGGGGCCAACGAGCAGTACTTC.

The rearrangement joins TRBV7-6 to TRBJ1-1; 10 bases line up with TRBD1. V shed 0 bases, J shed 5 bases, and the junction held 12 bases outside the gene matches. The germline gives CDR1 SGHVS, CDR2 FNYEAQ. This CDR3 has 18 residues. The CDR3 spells CASSLAPGQGRRSTEAFF. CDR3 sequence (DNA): TGTGCCAGCAGCTTAGCCCCGGGACAGGGGCGGCGAAGTACTGAAGCTTTCTTT.

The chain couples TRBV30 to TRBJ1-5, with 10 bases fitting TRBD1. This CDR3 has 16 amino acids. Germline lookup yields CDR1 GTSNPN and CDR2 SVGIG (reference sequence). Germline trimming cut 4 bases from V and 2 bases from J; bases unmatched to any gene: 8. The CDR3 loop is CAWTRTGGMGNQPQHF. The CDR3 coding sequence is TGTGCCTGGACAAGGACAGGGGGAATGGGCAATCAGCCCCAGCATTTT.